These 24 T cell receptor beta chains were sequenced from one sample in a study of blood T cells in healthy people across ages. Then a second PCR, running about 6 to 12 cycles, was carried out with a sample-barcoded 5' primer and a J-beta primer mix. TCRdb re-derived calls from the 5' RACE reads in MiXCR, one entry per CDR3 protein. The data contain around 990,000 distinct CDR3 sequences, 20% to 25% of them singletons. Separately, the same data were catalogued under a study of T cells of mothers and their children.

Specimen: blood. The receptors come from a girl aged 2-10 years in good health.

This clonotype was observed a few times. The CDR3 loop reads CSGVGLHNEQFF. In DNA form, the CDR3 reads TGCAGCGGAGTGGGGCTTCACAATGAGCAGTTCTTC. The chain couples TRBV29-1 to TRBJ2-1; D possibly corresponds to TRBD1 (5 bases). Germline V gene lookup returns CDR1 SQVTM and CDR2 ANQGSEA. Deletions cut 7 bases from V and 5 bases from J, with 12 bases between. The CDR3 is 12 residues long.

The chain recombines TRBV12-3 or TRBV12-4 with TRBJ2-3, with 7 positions matching TRBD2. The trim removed 6 bases at V and 0 bases at J, leaving 9 bases unmatched. The CDR3 is 16 residues long. This chain's CDR3 is CASSFQRGGSTDTQYF. DNA of the CDR3: TGTGCCAGCAGCTTTCAGCGGGGCGGAAGCACAGATACGCAGTATTTT.

The sample holds a few counts of this clonotype. The chain combines TRBV29-1 with TRBJ1-2; 7 nucleotides align to TRBD1. Trimming at V came to 3 bases and at J to 7 bases, leaving 2 bases not matched to a gene. CDR3 length equals 11 residues. Germline V CDR1 and CDR2: SQVTM, ANQGSEA. The DNA for the CDR3 is TGCAGCGTTGACACAGGGGTTGGCTACACCTTC. Residues: CSVDTGVGYTF.

The rearrangement uses TRBV20-1 and TRBJ2-4, with 8 bases matching TRBD2. J lost 4 bases, V lost 6 bases, and 5 bases had no gene match. The germline CDR1 and CDR2 sequences are DFQATT and SNEGSKA (reference sequence). CDR3 length equals 13 residues. The CDR3 region is CSAPTSGKNIQYF. CDR3 in DNA: TGCAGTGCACCCACTAGCGGTAAAAACATTCAGTACTTC.

This clonotype occurred a few times. The chain employs TRBV21-1 and TRBJ2-5; the D call TRBD1 from the table was never checked on the DNA. TRBV21-1 is a pseudogene. The CDR3 is 16 residues long. The CDR3 DNA sequence: TGTGCCAGCAGCAAAGCGCCGCCCCGCTGCGGGGAGACCCAGTACTTC. Protein: CASSKAPPRCGETQYF.

This clonotype was seen more than once but under ten times. The chain employs TRBV7-9 and TRBJ2-7, with D perhaps matching TRBD2 (5 bases). Germline CDR1 SEHNR, CDR2 FQNEAQ (reference sequence). The CDR3 covers 12 residues. Trimming took off 6 bases at V and 2 bases at J, with 8 bases between the two ends. Here the CDR3 DNA reads TGTGCCAGCAGTATCGGGGCCTACGAGCAGTACTTC. The encoded protein is CASSIGAYEQYF. Full variable domain (missing parts from reference TRBV7-9 and TRBJ2-7): DTGVSQNPRHKITKRGQNVTFRCDPISEHNRLYWYRQTLGQGPEFLTYFQNEAQLEKSRLLSDRFSAERPKGSFSTLEIQRTEQGDSAMYLCASSIGAYEQYFGPGTRLTVT.

This clonotype was recorded a few times. The chain couples TRBV7-2 to TRBJ2-7; no reliable D call. In germline, CDR1 is SGHTA, CDR2 FQGNSA. Deletions cut 3 bases from V and 5 bases from J, with 26 bases between. The CDR3 is 18 residues long. The DNA for the CDR3 is TGTGCCAGCAGCTTCCCCTTCCTAGGACCGGCCCCTGGTCACGAGCAGTACTTC. Its protein product is CASSFPFLGPAPGHEQYF.

This clonotype was detected only once. The chain couples TRBV28 to TRBJ2-5; the match to TRBD1 covers 9 bases. V lost 4 bases, J lost 7 bases, and 10 bases stayed unmatched. CDR1 is MDHEN and CDR2 is SYDVKM in the germline V gene. The CDR3 is made up of 15 amino acids. CDR3 sequence (DNA): TGTGCCAGCAGTTCACAGGGGGCCTGGAGTGGGACCCAGTACTTC. It is translated as CASSSQGAWSGTQYF.

This clonotype has more than one count but fewer than ten. The V and J genes are TRBV4-3 and TRBJ1-1; 7 bases map to TRBD1. Per germline, CDR1 LGHNA and CDR2 YSLEER. The CDR3 contains 14 residues. J gave up 10 bases and V 0 bases, and 8 bases lay outside the gene matches. CDR3 coding DNA: TGCGCCAGCAGCCAAGAAACTAACAGGGGTGTAGCTTTCTTT. Translating it yields CASSQETNRGVAFF.

The chain uses TRBV19 and TRBJ1-4, with D unclear. Trimming took off 6 bases at V and 11 bases at J, with 16 bases between the two ends. The CDR3 covers 13 residues. Germline CDR1 is LNHDA and CDR2 is SQIVND (reference sequence). The CDR3 region is CASRDPGEEKLFF. In DNA form, the CDR3 reads TGTGCCAGTAGGGACCCCGGGGAGGAGAAACTGTTTTTT.

This clonotype turned up a few times. The rearrangement joins TRBV28 to TRBJ1-6; D gene unclear. There are 12 residues in the CDR3. CDR1 MDHEN and CDR2 SYDVKM come from the germline V gene. V lost 3 bases, J lost 14 bases, and 11 bases lay in between. CDR3 region: CASSFARISLHF. In nucleotides, the CDR3 is TGTGCCAGCAGTTTCGCCCGAATATCCCTCCACTTT.

The chain is built from TRBV7-3 and TRBJ2-1; D call uncertain. The germline CDR1 and CDR2 sequences are SGHTA and FQGTGA. The CDR3 is made up of 13 amino acids. V was shortened by 1 base and J by 8 bases, with 9 bases between the two germline ends. DNA of the CDR3: TGTGCCAGCAGCTTAAAGAATTTGGATGAGCAGTTCTTC. The encoded protein is CASSLKNLDEQFF.

The J gene is TRBJ1-2, the V gene TRBV7-3; D may be TRBD1 (5 bases). The CDR3 spans 14 residues. Trimming pared 5 bases from V and 3 bases from J, leaving 13 bases between. Per germline, CDR1 SGHTA and CDR2 FQGTGA. CDR3 protein: CASSRGGWDYGYTF. The CDR3 nucleotides read TGTGCCAGCAGCCGCGGGGGTTGGGACTATGGCTACACCTTC.

The gene calls are TRBV28 and TRBJ2-5; 8 positions match TRBD2. Germline CDR1 and CDR2: MDHEN and SYDVKM. Trimming cost V 4 bases and J 0 bases; bases outside gene matches: 10. This CDR3 is 17 amino acids long. DNA of the CDR3: TGTGCCAGCAGTTCCCTCTTCGGGGGGGAGGACCAAGAGACCCAGTACTTC. It codes for CASSSLFGGEDQETQYF.

The chain employs TRBV6-4 and TRBJ2-1, with D tentatively TRBD1 (6 bases). V gave up 0 bases and J gave up 10 bases, with 10 bases separating them. The CDR3 consists of 13 residues. CDR1 is MRHNA, CDR2 SNTAGT, per germline. The CDR3 sequence: CASSDSETGEQFF. Here the CDR3 DNA reads TGTGCCAGCAGTGACTCGGAGACAGGAGAGCAGTTCTTC.

Ten or more counts support this clonotype. V usage is TRBV4-1 and J usage is TRBJ2-5; 9 positions match TRBD2. Germline V CDR1 and CDR2: MGHRA, YSYEKL. This CDR3 comprises 13 residues. Losses at the gene ends were 4 bases for V and 10 bases for J; bases not matched to a gene: 7. CDR3 sequence (DNA): TGCGCCAGCAGCCTCGATAGCGGGAGTTTCCAGTACTTC. It specifies CASSLDSGSFQYF.

The CDR3 DNA reads TGTGCCACCAGCAGAGAAGCGGGGGGATACAATGAGCAGTTCTTC. It encodes CATSREAGGYNEQFF. The chain employs TRBV15 and TRBJ2-1; 9 bases are a match to TRBD2. CDR1 and CDR2 (germline): LNHNV, YYDKDF (reference sequence). V lost 0 bases and J lost 4; bases outside the gene matches: 1. This CDR3 has 15 residues.

This chain uses TRBV3-1 with TRBJ2-5; 11 bases are shared with TRBD1. The DNA end lines up better with TRBJ2-1; the J call may be wrong. Germline CDR1 is LGHDT and CDR2 is YNNKEL (reference sequence). The CDR3 runs 15 residues. The CDR3 DNA sequence: TGTGCCAGCAGCTGGACAGGGGGCGAGGGCGATGAGCAGTTCTTC. This encodes CASSWTGGEGDEQFF.

The chain couples TRBV6-5 to TRBJ2-5; no definite D call. Near its end, the DNA agrees better with TRBJ2-7, so the J call may be wrong. CDR1 is MNHEY and CDR2 is SVGAGI in the germline V gene. The CDR3 totals 14 residues. The CDR3 spells CASSPTAPPLEQYF. The DNA of the CDR3 is TGTGCCAGCAGCCCCACGGCCCCTCCCCTCGAGCAGTACTTC.

The chain couples TRBV25-1 to TRBJ2-3, with 8 positions matching TRBD2. CDR3 size: 15 residues. The germline CDR1 and CDR2 sequences are MGHDK and SYGVNS. The V gene end was trimmed by 4 bases and the J gene end by 4 bases; junction bases not matched to a gene: 7. DNA of the CDR3: TGTGCCAGCAGTGCGAGCGGGGGCGGGGCAGATACGCAGTATTTT. It is translated as CASSASGGGADTQYF.

The J gene is TRBJ2-7, the V gene TRBV7-9; a weak D match, TRBD1 (6 bases). The V end lost 2 bases, the J end lost 0 bases, and 11 bases lay between the germline ends. This CDR3 region has 15 residues. Germline values: CDR1 SEHNR, CDR2 FQNEAQ (reference sequence). The CDR3 reads CASSLSTGPSYEQYF. CDR3 bases: TGTGCCAGCAGCTTATCGACAGGCCCCTCCTACGAGCAGTACTTC.

In this sample, this clonotype turned up once. The chain employs TRBV5-4 and TRBJ2-5; the D gene is possibly TRBD1 (6 bases). This CDR3 spans 14 amino acids. Per the germline V gene, CDR1 is SGHNT and CDR2 is YYREEE (reference sequence). Trimming removed 3 bases at V and 2 bases at J, with 11 bases between. The CDR3 is CASSSGTSQETQYF. The CDR3 nucleotides read TGTGCCAGCAGCTCTGGGACATCTCAAGAGACCCAGTACTTC.

This clonotype came up a few times. The genes are TRBV11-2 and TRBJ2-5, with 7 bases aligning to TRBD2. The end of the DNA fits TRBJ2-7 better, so the J call may be wrong. The CDR3 extends over 15 amino acids. CDR1 SGHAT and CDR2 FQNNGV come from the germline V gene. CDR3 bases: TGTGCCAGCAGCTTAGGGGCGGGAGTGGGGAACGAGCAGTACTTC. Its translation: CASSLGAGVGNEQYF.

This clonotype was found a few times. This chain connects TRBV20-1 to TRBJ1-1; D is possibly TRBD1 (5 bases). V lost 4 bases and J 8 bases, leaving 14 bases between the germline ends. The CDR3 is 12 amino acids. Looked up from germline, CDR1 is DFQATT and CDR2 is SNEGSKA (reference sequence). The CDR3 sequence: CSAKRGDIEAFF. The CDR3 region has the DNA TGCAGTGCTAAGCGGGGGGATATCGAAGCTTTCTTT.